A single sample is the source of the 13 T cell receptor beta chains below, sequenced in a study of beta chain features in type 1 diabetes. All of the isolated RNA was reverse transcribed, so expressed TCRB transcripts were sequenced. Sequenced by immunoSEQ multiplex PCR; TCRdb stores in-frame clones only, minus some. The sample has about 900,000 clones; about a sixth are singletons. The material sequenced was naive CD4+ T cells from blood. These receptors all stem from a woman aged 18 to 35 in good health.

The rearrangement links TRBV19 to TRBJ2-2; possibly TRBD2 for D (6 bases). Germline CDR1 is LNHDA and CDR2 is SQIVND (reference sequence). The CDR3 consists of 15 residues. The V and J ends lost 4 bases and 0 bases respectively, with 9 bases between them. The CDR3 sequence is CASSKDYANTGELFF. The CDR3 DNA follows: TGTGCCAGTAGTAAGGACTACGCGAACACCGGGGAGCTGTTTTTT. The full variable domain, its missing parts supplied by reference TRBV19 and TRBJ2-2, is DGGITQSPKYLFRKEGQNVTLSCEQNLNHDAMYWYRQDPGQGLRLIYYSQIVNDFQKGDIAEGYSVSREKKESFPLTVTSAQKNPTAFYLCASSKDYANTGELFFGEGSRLTVL.

The chain uses TRBV7-9 and TRBJ1-1, with D hard to call. Trimming left V 2 bases short and J 8 bases short, with 15 bases between. CDR3 size: 14 residues. Germline loops: CDR1 SEHNR, CDR2 FQNEAQ (reference sequence). This CDR3 is CASSLMVVTPEAFF. The DNA of the CDR3 is TGTGCCAGCAGCTTAATGGTTGTGACCCCAGAAGCTTTCTTT.

This clone came up a few times. The genes are TRBV5-1 and TRBJ2-1; D could derive from TRBD1 or TRBD2 (5 bases each). The V gene's germline CDR1 is SGHRS and CDR2 YFSETQ. Deletions cut 0 bases from V and 0 bases from J, with 13 bases between. This CDR3 comprises 17 residues. The CDR3 DNA is TGCGCCAGCAGCTTGGAGGGTTGGGGGAGCTCCTACAATGAGCAGTTCTTC. Amino acid sequence: CASSLEGWGSSYNEQFF. Variable domain in full (rest from reference TRBV5-1 and TRBJ2-1): KAGVTQTPRYLIKTRGQQVTLSCSPISGHRSVSWYQQTPGQGLQFLFEYFSETQRNKGNFPGRFSGRQFSNSRSEMNVSTLELGDSALYLCASSLEGWGSSYNEQFFGPGTRLTVL.

This clone showed up just a few times. This chain links TRBV2 with TRBJ2-1, with D perhaps matching TRBD1 or TRBD2 (5 bases each). CDR1 SNHLY and CDR2 FYNNEI come from the germline V gene. V was trimmed by 8 bases and J by 10 bases, leaving 12 bases between them. The CDR3 consists of 11 residues. CDR3 protein: CASGAGREQFF. The CDR3 DNA reads TGTGCCAGCGGGGCGGGTCGGGAGCAGTTCTTC.

This clone has more than one count but fewer than ten. The J gene is TRBJ2-1, the V gene TRBV19; either TRBD1 or TRBD2 may supply D (5 bases each). The CDR3 runs 15 residues. With 8 bases removed from V and 3 bases from J, the gap between germline ends came to 17 bases. Germline V gene data show CDR1 as LNHDA and CDR2 as SQIVND (reference sequence). The DNA of the CDR3 is TGTGCCAGTTCCCGGGGCGGTAGCGTCTACAATGAGCAGTTCTTC. As protein: CASSRGGSVYNEQFF. Using reference TRBV19 and TRBJ2-1 for the parts outside the CDR3, the full variable domain is DGGITQSPKYLFRKEGQNVTLSCEQNLNHDAMYWYRQDPGQGLRLIYYSQIVNDFQKGDIAEGYSVSREKKESFPLTVTSAQKNPTAFYLCASSRGGSVYNEQFFGPGTRLTVL.

With regard to this clone: One end of the junction does not line up with germline, which may come from a read error. The chain links TRBV7-7 to TRBJ2-3, with D possibly called TRBD1 or TRBD2 (5 bases each). Looked up from germline, CDR1 is SSHAT and CDR2 is FNYEAQ (reference sequence). This CDR3 is 15 amino acids long. CDR3 in amino acids: CASSLGDGSTDTQYF. CDR3 sequence (DNA): TGTGCTAGCAGCTTAGGGGACGGTAGCACAGATACGCAGTATTTT.

This clone has a handful of counts. The J gene is TRBJ2-2, the V gene TRBV2, with TRBD2 identical over 7 bases. V gave up 6 bases and J gave up 7 bases; unmatched junction bases: 8. There are 14 residues in the CDR3. Germline CDR1 SNHLY, CDR2 FYNNEI. The CDR3 nucleotides are TGTGCCAGCAGCCCAGGACTAGTTCTCGGGGAGCTGTTTTTT. Its protein is CASSPGLVLGELFF.

Comment on this clone: Other DNA sequences in this sample translate to the same CDR3. The chain carries TRBV2 and TRBJ2-5; no firm D call. This CDR3 has 11 amino acids. Germline lookup yields CDR1 SNHLY and CDR2 FYNNEI. V lost 4 bases, J lost 2 bases, and 2 bases lay in between. CDR3 in amino acids: CASSAQETQYF. CDR3 DNA sequence: TGTGCCAGCAGTGCACAAGAGACCCAGTACTTC.

This clone came up a few times. The J gene is TRBJ2-5, the V gene TRBV15, with 7 bases fitting TRBD2. Unmatched junction bases numbered 13, after V lost 1 base and J lost 5 bases. The CDR3 sequence is 17 residues long. Germline V CDR1 and CDR2: LNHNV, YYDKDF (reference sequence). CDR3: CATSRGAGVGQSETQYF. CDR3 nucleotides: TGTGCCACCAGCAGAGGGGCGGGAGTAGGTCAGTCGGAGACCCAGTACTTC.

This clone was observed a few times. The chain combines TRBV6-1 with TRBJ2-2, with D perhaps matching TRBD1 or TRBD2 (5 bases each). V was trimmed by 7 bases and J by 2 bases, leaving 14 bases between them. Germline V gene sequence: CDR1 MNHNS, CDR2 SASEGT. CDR3 length equals 15 residues. DNA for the CDR3: TGTGCCAGCAACCGAAGGGGACCCAACACCGGGGAGCTGTTTTTT. This gives the protein CASNRRGPNTGELFF.

The V gene is TRBV7-2, the J gene TRBJ2-1, with D hard to call. Germline CDR1 and CDR2: SGHTA and FQGNSA. The CDR3 length is 14 residues. The V and J ends lost 5 bases and 7 bases respectively, with 15 bases between them. In DNA, the CDR3 is TGTGCCAGCAGCATGAGAAGACTGATTAATGAGCAGTTCTTC. This encodes CASSMRRLINEQFF.

The sample holds a few counts of this clone. V is TRBV6-5 and J is TRBJ1-1, with D unresolved. V was cut by 6 bases and J by 0 bases, with 14 bases left in between. Germline V gene sequence: CDR1 MNHEY, CDR2 SVGAGI. CDR3 size: 15 residues. CDR3 loop: CASSRSAAMNTEAFF. CDR3 sequence (DNA): TGTGCCAGCAGCCGTAGTGCAGCCATGAACACTGAAGCTTTCTTT.

This clone has only a few counts. The V call is TRBV11-1, the J call TRBJ2-1, with 11 bases aligning to TRBD2. Trimming took 4 bases from V and 8 from J; bases not matched to a gene: 16. The CDR3 spans 18 residues. CDR1 and CDR2 from the germline V gene are SGHAT and FQDESV (reference sequence). CDR3 residues: CASSSTRRGLAGADEQFF. The CDR3 DNA reads TGTGCCAGCAGCTCAACCAGGAGAGGACTAGCGGGTGCAGATGAGCAGTTCTTC.